This TCR beta chain came from a study of response to subunit inactivated influenza vaccine (dated by TCRdb to 2016 to 2018). The study in broad terms: The study used deep quantitative T cell receptor repertoire profiling to track responses to a trivalent subunit inactivated influenza vaccine. Results and caveats for the whole study, not just this receptor: According to the authors, only a limited number of new T cells may be recruited by each seasonal influenza vaccination.

Library construction relied on RT-PCR. The listed sequencing device is Illumina HiSeq 2500. TCRdb took the public reads, trimmed them with fastp at Q25, ran MiXCR for clone calling and kept in-frame beta chains. Each entry merges the rows of one CDR3 protein and shows their most common DNA and genes. The sample yields approximately 500,000 distinct CDR3 sequences; 10% to 15% were counted once. The top ten constitute less than 15% of the sample. Clipping removes 4 bases from V and 5 bases from J, with 8 as the unmatched junction base count. The CDR3, cysteine through phenylalanine, is 15 amino acids long. The entry retains the CDR3 DNA only, 45 bases that are in frame from base 1. Reading the label with the study, this specimen's time point is: 45 days after influenza vaccine administration. This clonotype has ten or more counts. Its antigen remains unidentified. Per-base qualities were not stored, and no clone one base away is much larger.

This chain joins TRBV12-3 or TRBV12-4 to TRBJ2-5; 9 central bases correspond to TRBD2. The source was PBMCs from blood, collected 45 days after vaccination. This receptor was identified in a middle-aged man who received an inactivated influenza vaccine. Donor details come from another sample of the same person, matched by shared clones. The nucleotide sequence reads TGTGCCAGCAGTTCCGGGGGACTAGCTGGGGAGACCCAGTACTTC. It encodes CASSSGGLAGETQYF.